These 30 T cell receptor beta chains originate from one sample sequenced in a study of OX40 agonist ivuxolimab in advanced cancers. The protocol was immunoSEQ multiplex PCR, while the TCRdb copy is restricted to in-frame clones and leaves out a portion. The sample carries over 150,000 clones, 85% to 95% recorded once. This sample comprised CD4+ or CD8+ T cells sorted from blood, obtained in a trial of the OX40 agonist ivuxolimab. The receptors come from an adult with an advanced solid tumor such as melanoma, head and neck, liver or kidney cancer.

This clone was counted once. The chain joins TRBV7-2 to TRBJ1-1; weak D call: TRBD1 (6 bases). CDR1 is SGHTA and CDR2 is FQGNSA in the germline V gene. This CDR3 contains 14 residues. V shed 5 bases and J shed 4 bases, with 14 bases lying between them. The CDR3 DNA is TGTGCCAGCAGCCCCACGGGGGCGGGCACTGAAGCTTTCTTT. Translating it yields CASSPTGAGTEAFF.

The V gene is TRBV5-1, the J gene TRBJ2-5; D could derive from TRBD1 or TRBD2 (5 bases each). This CDR3 comprises 15 residues. V was clipped by 4 bases and J by 0 bases, with 13 bases between them. Looked up from germline, CDR1 is SGHRS and CDR2 is YFSETQ. CDR3 residues: CASSPPGRHQETQYF. The CDR3 bases are TGCGCCAGCAGCCCACCGGGACGCCACCAAGAGACCCAGTACTTC.

CDR3 coding DNA: TGCGCCAGCAGCTATACCGGGACTAGGAACGAGCAGTACTTC. This translates into CASSYTGTRNEQYF. The chain joins TRBV5-1 to TRBJ2-7; 8 bases line up with TRBD2. This CDR3 contains 14 residues. The germline gives CDR1 SGHRS, CDR2 YFSETQ. J was trimmed by 5 bases and V by 3 bases; bases with no gene match: 7.

The gene calls are TRBV6-5 and TRBJ1-1; TRBD1 might be the D (6 bases). CDR3 length: 15 residues. V lost 2 bases to trimming and J lost 4 bases, with 14 bases between them. Germline V gene lookup returns CDR1 MNHEY and CDR2 SVGAGI. This CDR3 is CASSYPGAGSTEAFF. The CDR3 region has the DNA TGTGCCAGCAGTTACCCAGGGGCAGGGTCCACTGAAGCTTTCTTT.

The rearrangement links TRBV4-3 to TRBJ2-7, with 7 bases that match TRBD1. Trimming took 0 bases from V and 3 from J; bases not matched to a gene: 5. The CDR3 is 15 residues long. Germline V gene sequence: CDR1 LGHNA, CDR2 YSLEER. As DNA, the CDR3 is TGCGCCAGCAGCCAAGATTATAACAGGGGCTACGAGCAGTACTTC. It specifies CASSQDYNRGYEQYF.

The rearrangement joins TRBV6-1 to TRBJ2-7; D possibly corresponds to TRBD1 (6 bases). Germline values: CDR1 MNHNS, CDR2 SASEGT. This CDR3 region has 15 residues. The V end was cut by 2 bases, the J end by 3 bases, with 14 bases between. CDR3 loop: CASSELGARGYEQYF. The CDR3 coding sequence is TGTGCCAGCAGTGAATTGGGGGCGCGAGGCTACGAGCAGTACTTC.

This chain connects TRBV7-2 to TRBJ2-3; D is perhaps TRBD1 or TRBD2 (5 bases each). Germline lookup yields CDR1 SGHTA and CDR2 FQGNSA. The CDR3 spans 15 residues. The germline V and J ends were trimmed by 5 bases and 8 bases, with 20 bases remaining between them. The CDR3 loop is CASSPPGPSGSTQYF. The CDR3 bases are TGTGCCAGCAGCCCACCGGGACCCAGTGGGAGTACGCAGTATTTT.

This clone was seen a handful of times. The CDR3 sequence: CASRPAGARYEQYF. CDR3 coding DNA: TGTGCCAGCAGACCAGCGGGAGCTAGGTACGAGCAGTACTTC. The V call is TRBV27, the J call TRBJ2-7; 8 positions match TRBD2. Germline V gene lookup returns CDR1 MNHEY and CDR2 SMNVEV (reference sequence). The trim removed 6 bases at V and 4 bases at J, leaving 8 bases unmatched. CDR3 length: 14 residues.

In regard to this clone: A read error may account for a junction end that differs from germline. The chain has TRBV18 and TRBJ1-2; 9 bases are shared with TRBD1. Germline-derived CDR1 and CDR2 are KGHSH and LQKENI. CDR3 size: 16 residues. This CDR3 reads CASSPPGQGGYYGYTF. The CDR3 DNA sequence: TGTGCCAGCTCTCCACCGGGACAGGGAGGGTACTATGGCTACACCTTC.

This chain uses TRBV19 with TRBJ2-1, with 9 bases lining up with TRBD1. Germline loops: CDR1 LNHDA, CDR2 SQIVND (reference sequence). With V trimmed by 6 bases and J by 4 bases, 4 bases remained unmatched. CDR3 length equals 14 residues. CDR3 loop: CASSRQGGYNEQFF. The CDR3 DNA is TGTGCCAGTAGCCGACAGGGGGGGTACAATGAGCAGTTCTTC.

J is TRBJ2-5 and V is TRBV27, with 8 positions matching TRBD2. Trimming removed 6 bases from V and 7 bases from J; junction bases left unmatched: 10. There are 14 residues in the CDR3. Germline lookup yields CDR1 MNHEY and CDR2 SMNVEV (reference sequence). The CDR3: CASSKGAGVGTQYF. The CDR3 bases are TGTGCCAGCAGCAAAGGAGCGGGAGTTGGGACCCAGTACTTC.

This sequence joins TRBV18 and TRBJ2-7; D uncertain. The V end lost 3 bases, the J end lost 5 bases, and 8 bases lay between the germline ends. In germline, CDR1 is KGHSH, CDR2 LQKENI. The CDR3 runs to 12 residues. The CDR3 region is CASSPTRDEQYF. DNA for the CDR3: TGTGCCAGCTCACCCACAAGGGACGAGCAGTACTTC.

CDR3 protein: CSARDPHEQYF. In DNA, the CDR3 is TGCAGTGCTAGAGATCCCCACGAGCAGTACTTC. The chain recombines TRBV20-1 with TRBJ2-7; no clear D. The CDR3 has 11 residues. Germline values: CDR1 DFQATT, CDR2 SNEGSKA (reference sequence). Trimming removed 0 bases at V and 5 bases at J, with 5 bases between.

Notes on this clone: Distinct nucleotide sequences in the sample also encode this CDR3. This chain uses TRBV7-2 with TRBJ1-2; D may be TRBD1 (5 bases). There are 14 residues in the CDR3. Germline CDR1 and CDR2: SGHTA and FQGNSA. With 0 bases removed from V and 0 bases from J, the gap between germline ends came to 5 bases. CDR3 loop: CASSLAGANYGYTF. The CDR3 DNA reads as TGTGCCAGCAGCTTAGCGGGGGCTAACTATGGCTACACCTTC.

This clone has only one observation. This chain uses TRBV4-3 with TRBJ2-5; possible D gene TRBD2, 7 bases. V gave up 4 bases and J gave up 4 bases, with 16 bases separating them. Germline values: CDR1 LGHNA, CDR2 YSLEER. There are 15 residues in the CDR3. Here the CDR3 reads CASSPGGGAVETQYF. Here the CDR3 DNA reads TGCGCCAGCAGCCCCGGCGGGGGCGCGGTAGAGACCCAGTACTTC.

This clone was found once. The chain carries TRBV19 and TRBJ1-2; D is perhaps TRBD1 (5 bases). CDR3 length: 12 residues. The V and J ends lost 7 bases and 3 bases respectively, with 9 bases between them. Germline CDR1 is LNHDA and CDR2 is SQIVND (reference sequence). Written as DNA, the CDR3 is TGTGCCAGTACGGGGGGGTACTATGGCTACACCTTC. Its translation: CASTGGYYGYTF.

This sequence joins TRBV7-2 and TRBJ2-5, with D possibly being TRBD1 or TRBD2 (5 bases each). Trimming shortened V by 0 bases and J by 4 bases, and 12 bases separated the two germline ends. CDR1 is SGHTA, CDR2 FQGNSA, per germline. The CDR3 is 15 amino acids. The CDR3 DNA follows: TGTGCCAGCAGCTTAGCGGGGAGAGGGGTAGAGACCCAGTACTTC. Protein product: CASSLAGRGVETQYF.

The chain has TRBV5-1 and TRBJ1-4; TRBD1 agrees at 8 bases. The CDR3 runs to 15 residues. V lost 4 bases to trimming and J lost 0 bases; unmatched junction nucleotides: 2. Germline V gene lookup returns CDR1 SGHRS and CDR2 YFSETQ. CDR3 nucleotide sequence: TGCGCCAGCAGCGGACAGGGTGCAACTAATGAAAAACTGTTTTTT. Its translation: CASSGQGATNEKLFF.

The gene calls are TRBV6-1 and TRBJ2-7; D is possibly TRBD1 (5 bases). There are 14 residues in the CDR3. The germline V gene encodes CDR1 MNHNS and CDR2 SASEGT. The ends were cut back, 2 bases at V and 4 bases at J, with 12 bases in the middle. The CDR3 DNA sequence: TGTGCCAGCAGTGAACTTTGGACATCTTACGAGCAGTACTTC. This sequence encodes CASSELWTSYEQYF.

This clone is a singleton in its sample. The genes are TRBV19 and TRBJ1-2; D not resolved. CDR1 is LNHDA, CDR2 SQIVND, per germline (reference sequence). Trimming shortened V by 1 base and J by 4 bases, and 22 bases separated the two germline ends. The CDR3 spans 18 residues. CDR3 nucleotide sequence: TGTGCCAGTAGTATAGCTTCCCTGATCGTTGGGGAATTCTATGGCTACACCTTC. It specifies CASSIASLIVGEFYGYTF.

The chain uses TRBV5-6 and TRBJ2-5; D possibly corresponds to TRBD2 (5 bases). CDR3 length: 11 amino acids. V was cut by 4 bases and J by 10 bases, with 11 bases left in between. Germline loops: CDR1 SGHDT, CDR2 YYEEEE. The CDR3 protein is CASSRTEVQYF. In DNA, the CDR3 is TGTGCCAGCAGCCGGACGGAGGTCCAGTACTTC.

V usage is TRBV28 and J usage is TRBJ1-2; TRBD1 agrees at 7 bases. The germline V gene has CDR1 MDHEN and CDR2 SYDVKM. J gave up 6 bases and V 4 bases, and 8 bases lay outside the gene matches. CDR3 length: 14 residues. The CDR3 here is CASSSGGLEHGYTF. CDR3 bases: TGTGCCAGCAGTTCAGGGGGGTTAGAGCATGGCTACACCTTC.

The V call is TRBV18, the J call TRBJ2-1; D call uncertain. The CDR3 length is 15 residues. V lost 10 bases and J 0 bases, leaving 16 bases between the germline ends. Germline V lookup: CDR1 KGHSH, CDR2 LQKENI. CDR3 residues: CATTAQWSSYNEQFF. DNA for the CDR3: TGTGCCACCACGGCCCAGTGGAGCTCCTACAATGAGCAGTTCTTC.

The chain recombines TRBV7-2 with TRBJ2-7; 13 bases line up with TRBD2. V was clipped by 5 bases and J by 5 bases; unmatched bases: 3. The CDR3 totals 14 residues. Germline V lookup: CDR1 SGHTA, CDR2 FQGNSA. The CDR3 reads CASSRTSGSNEQYF. As DNA, the CDR3 is TGTGCCAGCAGCCGGACTAGCGGGAGTAACGAGCAGTACTTC.

The chain employs TRBV7-2 and TRBJ1-6, with TRBD1 as a possible D gene (5 bases). Germline CDR1 reads SGHTA; CDR2 reads FQGNSA. The CDR3 runs 14 residues. Trimming removed 8 bases from V and 10 bases from J, with 18 bases in between. The CDR3 region is CASGLGGDRSPLHF. The CDR3 nucleotides are TGTGCCAGCGGACTGGGGGGAGATCGGTCACCCCTCCACTTT.

V is TRBV6-6 and J is TRBJ1-1; D remains ambiguous. The germline gives CDR1 MNHNY, CDR2 SVGAGI (reference sequence). The ends were cut back, 8 bases at V and 1 base at J, with 11 bases in the middle. This CDR3 has 13 residues. In DNA form, the CDR3 reads TGTGCCAGCGGAATTCCGGGGAACACTGAAGCTTTCTTT. Protein: CASGIPGNTEAFF.

The chain joins TRBV2 to TRBJ2-5; unclear D gene. The V gene lost 1 base and the J gene lost 0 bases, with 9 bases spanning the gap. Germline-derived CDR1 and CDR2 are SNHLY and FYNNEI. CDR3 length: 15 amino acids. The DNA for the CDR3 is TGTGCCAGCAGTGAAGGGGGTCCGTACCAAGAGACCCAGTACTTC. Translation gives CASSEGGPYQETQYF. The complete variable domain, with remaining parts taken from reference TRBV2 and TRBJ2-5, reads EPEVTQTPSHQVTQMGQEVILRCVPISNHLYFYWYRQILGQKVEFLVSFYNNEISEKSEIFDDQFSVERPDGSNFTLKIRSTKLEDSAMYFCASSEGGPYQETQYFGPGTRLLVL.

The CDR3 spells CASSPGGLRYEQYF. In nucleotides, the CDR3 is TGTGCCAGCAGCCCCGGCGGACTGCGATACGAGCAGTACTTC. The V gene is TRBV7-7, the J gene TRBJ2-7, with D tentatively TRBD2 (5 bases). This CDR3 region has 14 residues. Trimming took 5 bases from V and 4 from J, leaving 15 bases between them. Germline V gene data show CDR1 as SSHAT and CDR2 as FNYEAQ (reference sequence).

The gene calls are TRBV10-1 and TRBJ1-1; the D gene is possibly TRBD1 (5 bases). The CDR3 consists of 13 residues. Between the trimmed V and J ends, which lost 5 bases and 8 bases, there was a span of 15 bases. Germline assignment: CDR1 WNHNN and CDR2 SYGVQD (reference sequence). CDR3 nucleotide sequence: TGCGCCAGCAGTTCTCACCGGGGCCCGGAAGCTTTCTTT. This translates into CASSSHRGPEAFF.

V and J are TRBV18 and TRBJ2-6, with a tentative D call TRBD2 (5 bases). Germline V CDR1 and CDR2: KGHSH, LQKENI. CDR3 length: 15 residues. V lost 2 bases and J 4 bases, leaving 9 bases between the germline ends. CDR3 loop: CASSPLRGGANVLTF. CDR3 coding DNA: TGTGCCAGCTCACCATTGCGAGGGGGGGCCAACGTCCTGACTTTC.